The rows below give T cell receptor beta chains drawn from one sample of a study of cytomegalovirus exposure and HLA in healthy donors. Using immunoSEQ multiplex PCR, the repertoire was profiled, and TCRdb retains in-frame clones only, with some absent. The table shows over 150,000 clones, with about 82% occurring only once. The sample taken for sequencing was PBMCs. Every receptor here comes from a human donor in good health. The CDR3 runs from the conserved cysteine through the conserved F or W. D genes are given only for firm matches. The listing skips clone size in some rows; elsewhere it reads once, few, many or a size class.

D gene	clone size	V gene	J gene	CDR3 DNA	CDR3 protein
NA	NA	TRBV25-1	TRBJ2-7	TGTGCCAGCAGAGAGCGGGTAAGCCCCTACGAGCAGTACTTC	CASRERVSPYEQYF
TRBD1	NA	TRBV28	TRBJ2-5	TGTGCCAGCAGTTCCCCAGGGACAGGGAGACGAGAGACCCAGTACTTC	CASSSPGTGRRETQYF
TRBD1	once	TRBV19	TRBJ2-3	TGTGCCAGTAGTAGCGCCCGGGACAGGGTATTGGAGAGTACGCAGTATTTT	CASSSARDRVLESTQYF
NA	NA	TRBV6-5	TRBJ2-1	TGTGCCAGCCGGACAGAAAACTACAATGAGCAGTTCTTC	CASRTENYNEQFF
NA	NA	TRBV6-5	TRBJ1-4	TGTGCCAGCAGGCCTGGGAGGCCCAATGAAAAACTGTTTTTT	CASRPGRPNEKLFF
TRBD2	NA	TRBV28	TRBJ2-1	TGTGCCAGCATTGGGGCTAGCGGGCCCTCCTACAATGAGCAGTTCTTC	CASIGASGPSYNEQFF
TRBD2	NA	TRBV7-2	TRBJ2-3	TGTGCCAGCAGCGCCAAGCGGGGGGTAACAGATACGCAGTATTTT	CASSAKRGVTDTQYF
NA	NA	TRBV12-5	TRBJ2-3	TGTGCTAGTGGTTTGGGAGGGGGAGATACGCAGTATTTT	CASGLGGGDTQYF
NA	NA	TRBV14	TRBJ2-7	TGTGCCAGCAGCCAAGTCTCACAGAGCTGGGCCTACGAGCAGTACTTC	CASSQVSQSWAYEQYF
NA	few	TRBV6-1	TRBJ2-2	TGTGCCAGCAGTGAAGCGGGGGGGCCCTCCGGGGAGCTGTTTTTT	CASSEAGGPSGELFF
NA	NA	TRBV5-4	TRBJ1-5	TGTGCCAGCAGCCATGGGGCAGTCTATCAGCCCCAGCATTTT	CASSHGAVYQPQHF
NA	NA	TRBV15	TRBJ2-1	TGTGCCACCAGCAGAGATAGGCTAGAGAAGAATGAGCAGTTCTTC	CATSRDRLEKNEQFF
TRBD1	NA	TRBV7-3	TRBJ1-1	TGTGCCAGCAGATCCGGACAGGGTAAGATGAACACTGAAGCTTTCTTT	CASRSGQGKMNTEAFF
TRBD1	NA	TRBV9	TRBJ2-7	TGTGCCAGCAGCGTTGCCCGGGACAGCTACGAGCAGTACTTC	CASSVARDSYEQYF
TRBD2	NA	TRBV6-1	TRBJ2-7	TGTGCCAGCAGTGGGTGGTTACTAGCGGAAACCTACGAGCAGTACTTC	CASSGWLLAETYEQYF
TRBD1	NA	TRBV7-9	TRBJ1-1	TGTGCCAGCAGCGTGGACAGTTCTTCAGGGGGTAGTGAAGCTTTCTTT	CASSVDSSSGGSEAFF
TRBD1	NA	TRBV9	TRBJ2-7	TGTGCCAGCAGCGGGGGACAGGGCCCCTACGAGCAGTACTTC	CASSGGQGPYEQYF
NA	NA	TRBV9	TRBJ2-1	TGTGCCAGCAGCGTAGGATACCAGGGGTACAATGAGCAGTTCTTC	CASSVGYQGYNEQFF
NA	once	TRBV6-5	TRBJ2-1	TGTGCCAGCAGTTACGAGGGTGCAGCCAATGAGCAGTTCTTC	CASSYEGAANEQFF
TRBD2	NA	TRBV10-3	TRBJ2-3	TGTGCCATCAGTTCGGTAGCGGGGGTCGGAGATACGCAGTATTTT	CAISSVAGVGDTQYF
NA	NA	TRBV5-4	TRBJ1-6	TGTGCCAGCAGCCCTGGGGAGGGGAGCTCCTATAATTCACCCCTCCACTTT	CASSPGEGSSYNSPLHF
NA	NA	TRBV9	TRBJ1-4	TGTGCCAGCAGCGTAGATGCGGATGAAAAACTGTTTTTT	CASSVDADEKLFF
NA	NA	TRBV9	TRBJ2-7	TGTGCCAGCAGCGTAGGTCCAGGGTCGGGCTACGAGCAGTACTTC	CASSVGPGSGYEQYF
TRBD2	NA	TRBV7-2	TRBJ2-2	TGTGCCAGCAGCCAGGGTAGCGGGTACGGCGGGGAGCTGTTTTTT	CASSQGSGYGGELFF
NA	NA	TRBV5-1	TRBJ2-3	TGCGCCAGCAGCCTCGTGGACTCCAGCGGAGATACGCAGTATTTT	CASSLVDSSGDTQYF
NA	NA	TRBV7-3	TRBJ1-1	TGTGCCAGCAGCTTAGGCGGCATGAACACTGAAGCTTTCTTT	CASSLGGMNTEAFF
NA	NA	TRBV6-1	TRBJ2-5	TGTGCCAGCAAATCCCTTGCGGGAGAGACCCAGTACTTC	CASKSLAGETQYF
TRBD1	NA	TRBV19	TRBJ1-5	TGTGCCAGTACCGATCGATGGACAGGATTAATACACGACCCATATCAGCCCCAGCATTTT	CASTDRWTGLIHDPYQPQHF
NA	NA	TRBV2	TRBJ2-4	TGTGCCAGCAGTGAAAGTAGGGGTTTGGCCAAAAACATTCAGTACTTC	CASSESRGLAKNIQYF
TRBD1	NA	TRBV6-1	TRBJ2-1	TGTGCCAGCATTAGAGGGCAGGGGGCTACGGATGAGCAGTTCTTC	CASIRGQGATDEQFF
NA	NA	TRBV27	TRBJ1-1	TGTGCCAGCAGCACAGGGCTGAACACTGAAGCTTTCTTT	CASSTGLNTEAFF
TRBD1	NA	TRBV25-1	TRBJ2-7	TGTGCCAGCAGGAACAGGGGTAGTCGCGAGCAGTACTTC	CASRNRGSREQYF
TRBD1	NA	TRBV15	TRBJ1-4	TGTGCCACCAGCAGAGGACAGGGCATCGGCGAAAAACTGTTTTTT	CATSRGQGIGEKLFF
NA	NA	TRBV6-6	TRBJ1-5	TGTGCCAGCATTAACCAGGGGAATCAGCCCCAGCATTTT	CASINQGNQPQHF
TRBD2	NA	TRBV9	TRBJ2-1	TGTGCCAGCAGCGCGACTAGCGGGGGCTACAATGAGCAGTTCTTC	CASSATSGGYNEQFF
TRBD1	NA	TRBV18	TRBJ1-2	TGTGCCAGCTCACGTGTACAGGGGGCCCTTACTAACTATGGCTACACCTTC	CASSRVQGALTNYGYTF
TRBD1	NA	TRBV5-4	TRBJ1-1	TGTGCCAGCAGCTTTCTTCTCACCGGACCAACAGGGGCGAGGAATGAAGCTTTCTTT	CASSFLLTGPTGARNEAFF
TRBD2	NA	TRBV6-5	TRBJ2-4	TGTGCCAGCAGTTATGGGGGCGGGAGGGGAGACATTCAGTACTTC	CASSYGGGRGDIQYF
NA	NA	TRBV7-2	TRBJ2-2	TGTGCCAGCGGGCTCCAAAAGGGGCCGACCGGGGAGCTGTTTTTT	CASGLQKGPTGELFF
TRBD1	NA	TRBV5-5	TRBJ2-7	TGTGCCAGCACAACCGCAGGGGGAGTCCCCCTGTACGAGCAGTACTTC	CASTTAGGVPLYEQYF
NA	once	TRBV18	TRBJ2-6	TGTGCCAGCTCACCGGGGGGCTCTGGGGCCAACGTCCTGACTTTC	CASSPGGSGANVLTF
NA	once	TRBV5-4	TRBJ1-2	TGTGCCAGCAGCGTTATAGACAGTACCGGCTATGGCTACACCTTC	CASSVIDSTGYGYTF
NA	NA	TRBV13	TRBJ2-7	TGTGCCAGCAGCTTAGTGGCCCGGGATCGGGAGCAGTACTTC	CASSLVARDREQYF
TRBD1	NA	TRBV7-2	TRBJ1-2	TGTGCCAGCAGCTTAGCGGGACAGAACTTC	CASSLAGQNF
TRBD1	NA	TRBV7-3	TRBJ2-2	TGTGCCAGCAGCTGGGGACAGGGGGGCACCGGGGAGCTGTTTTTT	CASSWGQGGTGELFF
TRBD1	NA	TRBV19	TRBJ1-1	TGTGCCAGTAGTATACCCCACTCGACAGGGGGCGGCTTGAACACTGAAGCTTTCTTT	CASSIPHSTGGGLNTEAFF
TRBD1	NA	TRBV7-9	TRBJ2-1	TGTGCCAGCAACATCGGGACAGGGGGCTACAATGAGCAGTTCTTC	CASNIGTGGYNEQFF
NA	NA	TRBV5-1	TRBJ2-2	TGCGCCAGCAGCTTGGCCGAAAAAACTTCCGGGGAGCTGTTTTTT	CASSLAEKTSGELFF
NA	NA	TRBV4-1	TRBJ1-1	TGCGCCAGCAGCCAATTCGGCACTGAAGCTTTCTTT	CASSQFGTEAFF